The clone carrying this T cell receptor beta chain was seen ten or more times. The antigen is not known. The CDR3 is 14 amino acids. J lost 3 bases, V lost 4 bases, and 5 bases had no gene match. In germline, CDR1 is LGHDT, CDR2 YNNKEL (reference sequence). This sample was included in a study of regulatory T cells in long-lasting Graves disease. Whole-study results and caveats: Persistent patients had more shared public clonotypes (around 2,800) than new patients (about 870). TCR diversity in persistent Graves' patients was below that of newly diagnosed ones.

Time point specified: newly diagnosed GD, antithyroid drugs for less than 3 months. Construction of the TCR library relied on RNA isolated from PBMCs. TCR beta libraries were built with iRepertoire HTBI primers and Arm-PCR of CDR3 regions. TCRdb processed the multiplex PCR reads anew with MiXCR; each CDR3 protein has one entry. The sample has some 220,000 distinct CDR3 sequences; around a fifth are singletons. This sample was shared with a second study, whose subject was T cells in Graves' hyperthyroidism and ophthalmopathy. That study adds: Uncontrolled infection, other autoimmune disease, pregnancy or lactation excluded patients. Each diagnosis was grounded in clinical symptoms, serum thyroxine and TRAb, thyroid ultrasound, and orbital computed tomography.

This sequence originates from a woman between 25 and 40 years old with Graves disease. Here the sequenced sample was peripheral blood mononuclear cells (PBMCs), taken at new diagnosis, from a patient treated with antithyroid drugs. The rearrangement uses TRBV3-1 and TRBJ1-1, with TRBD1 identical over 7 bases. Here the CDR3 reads CASSRRDRDTEAFF. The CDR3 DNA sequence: TGTGCCAGCAGCCGAAGGGACAGAGACACTGAAGCTTTCTTT.